This T cell receptor beta chain was obtained from a study of technical replicates of blood from several donors. Libraries were prepared by immunoSEQ multiplex PCR; TCRdb keeps only in-frame clonotypes and omits some of them. This sample has approximately 87,000 clones, with about 91% found just once. Per the germline V gene, CDR1 is SGHTA and CDR2 is FQGTGA. CDR3 length equals 14 residues. Trimming pared 2 bases from V and 2 bases from J, leaving 8 bases between. The V call is TRBV7-3, the J call TRBJ2-3, with D perhaps matching TRBD2 (6 bases). The TCR originated in a human donor in good health. Some clones in this sample may be carry-over from other donors' samples. Sequenced input: T cells isolated from PBMCs. DNA for the CDR3: TGTGCCAGCAGCTTAGCGGGAACCACAGATACGCAGTATTTT. As protein: CASSLAGTTDTQYF.